This is a list of T cell receptor beta chains from one sample in a study of cytomegalovirus exposure and HLA in healthy donors. Produced via immunoSEQ multiplex PCR; TCRdb's table is partial and in-frame only. The sample gives fewer than 150,000 clones, roughly two thirds of which show up once; over 6.5% is in the top ten. Sequenced sample: PBMCs. These receptors were collected from a man aged 18 to 30 in good health and CMV-seropositive. CDR3s include the opening cysteine and the closing phenylalanine or tryptophan. A D gene is named only where the DNA matches it firmly. Size values are once, few and many counts, or a class for expanded clones, and some rows have none.

v_gene	d_gene	abundance	j_gene	CDR3aa	CDR3nt
TRBV4-1	-	few	TRBJ2-3	CASSQAELKMADTQYF	TGCGCCAGCAGCCAAGCCGAACTCAAGATGGCAGATACGCAGTATTTT
TRBV7-6	TRBD1	once	TRBJ1-1	CASSPQGAANTEAFF	TGTGCCAGCAGCCCACAGGGGGCCGCGAACACTGAAGCTTTCTTT
TRBV2	TRBD1	-	TRBJ1-5	CAYGQGNQPQHF	TGTGCTTACGGACAGGGCAATCAGCCCCAGCATTTT
TRBV7-2	TRBD2	many	TRBJ2-4	CASSLVGGDDIQYF	TGTGCCAGCAGCTTAGTGGGGGGGGATGACATTCAGTACTTC
TRBV27	TRBD2	few	TRBJ2-5	CASSPWGSGEIQETQYF	TGTGCCAGCAGTCCTTGGGGTAGCGGGGAGATCCAAGAGACCCAGTACTTC
TRBV4-1	TRBD1	-	TRBJ2-7	CASSQVQQGSSYEQYF	TGCGCCAGCAGCCAGGTCCAACAGGGGTCGTCCTACGAGCAGTACTTC
TRBV2	TRBD1	-	TRBJ2-2	CASRGQAETGELFF	TGTGCCAGCAGGGGACAGGCTGAAACCGGGGAGCTGTTTTTT
TRBV30	-	-	TRBJ2-1	CAWSRMDSYNEQFF	TGTGCCTGGAGTAGAATGGACAGTTACAATGAGCAGTTCTTC
TRBV6-1	-	-	TRBJ1-5	CASSRGLTENQPQHF	TGTGCCAGCAGCAGGGGTTTAACTGAGAATCAGCCCCAGCATTTT
TRBV5-1	-	-	TRBJ2-2	CASRATNTGELFF	TGCGCCAGCAGAGCAACGAACACCGGGGAGCTGTTTTTT
TRBV5-6	TRBD2	-	TRBJ2-5	CASSSRSGGAGETQYF	TGTGCCAGCAGCTCCAGAAGCGGGGGGGCCGGGGAGACCCAGTACTTC
TRBV7-9	TRBD1	-	TRBJ2-5	CASSFGQGFYETQYF	TGTGCCAGCAGCTTCGGACAGGGCTTTTACGAGACCCAGTACTTC
TRBV6-5	TRBD1	many	TRBJ2-2	CASSYQGGADTGELFF	TGTGCCAGCAGTTACCAAGGGGGCGCCGACACCGGGGAGCTGTTTTTT
TRBV25-1	TRBD1	-	TRBJ1-6	CASSGGQGSSPLHF	TGTGCCAGCAGTGGGGGACAGGGTAGTTCACCCCTCCACTTT
TRBV15	-	-	TRBJ1-4	CATSARRGNEKLFF	TGTGCCACCAGCGCCCGGAGGGGTAATGAAAAACTGTTTTTT
TRBV27	TRBD1	few	TRBJ1-2	CASSYQGARNYGYTF	TGTGCCAGCAGTTACCAGGGGGCTAGAAACTATGGCTACACCTTC
TRBV30	TRBD1	-	TRBJ1-6	CAWLQGVYNSPLHF	TGTGCCTGGTTACAGGGGGTCTATAATTCACCCCTCCACTTT
TRBV2	-	-	TRBJ1-2	CASSLSPGRNYGYTF	TGTGCCAGCAGTTTGTCCCCAGGCCGAAACTATGGCTACACCTTC
TRBV2	TRBD2	few	TRBJ2-1	CASSGVSGGKSYNEQFF	TGTGCCAGCAGTGGGGTTAGCGGGGGTAAGTCCTACAATGAGCAGTTCTTC
TRBV2	TRBD1	-	TRBJ1-1	CASSWDREVEAFF	TGTGCCAGCAGTTGGGACAGGGAGGTTGAAGCTTTCTTT
TRBV7-6	-	-	TRBJ2-2	CASSHIVNTGELFF	TGTGCCAGCAGCCACATTGTTAACACCGGGGAGCTGTTTTTT
TRBV5-8	TRBD1	-	TRBJ1-5	CASSPDRVQPQHF	TGTGCCAGCAGCCCCGACAGGGTTCAGCCCCAGCATTTT
TRBV10-3	-	-	TRBJ1-6	CAIVRTYSSYNSPLHF	TGTGCCATCGTACGGACTTACAGCTCCTATAATTCACCCCTCCACTTT
TRBV9	TRBD2	-	TRBJ2-5	CASSPGGGETQYF	TGTGCCAGCAGCCCTGGCGGGGGGGAGACCCAGTACTTC
TRBV6-5	-	-	TRBJ2-7	CASSYSALGRDYEQYF	TGTGCCAGCAGTTACTCCGCCCTAGGCAGGGACTACGAGCAGTACTTC
TRBV11-3	-	-	TRBJ2-4	CASSLGARAKNIQYF	TGTGCCAGCAGCTTAGGGGCCCGAGCCAAAAACATTCAGTACTTC
TRBV5-6	-	few	TRBJ2-1	CASSLIENEQFF	TGTGCCAGCAGCTTGATAGAGAATGAGCAGTTCTTC
TRBV30	TRBD1	-	TRBJ1-2	CAWGQGMGGYTF	TGTGCCTGGGGACAGGGGATGGGTGGCTACACCTTC
TRBV6-1	TRBD1	-	TRBJ1-1	CASSRTGTGVEAFF	TGTGCCAGCAGTCGCACCGGGACAGGAGTTGAAGCTTTCTTT
TRBV7-8	TRBD2	-	TRBJ2-1	CASSLAGGYPYNEQFF	TGTGCCAGCAGCTTAGCGGGGGGGTATCCCTACAATGAGCAGTTCTTC
TRBV5-1	-	-	TRBJ2-5	CASSLPQETQYF	TGCGCCAGCAGCCTACCACAAGAGACCCAGTACTTC
TRBV5-6	-	few	TRBJ1-2	CASSSDRWSYGYTF	TGTGCCAGCAGCTCCGACCGCTGGAGCTATGGCTACACCTTC
TRBV27	TRBD1	few	TRBJ1-1	CASSLYGTGGDTEAFF	TGTGCCAGCAGTTTATATGGGACAGGGGGGGACACTGAAGCTTTCTTT
TRBV9	-	-	TRBJ2-7	CASSVSGAYEQYF	TGTGCCAGCAGCGTCTCGGGGGCCTACGAGCAGTACTTC
TRBV7-2	TRBD2	once	TRBJ2-3	CASSSWTSGNTDTQYF	TGTGCCAGCAGTTCCTGGACTAGCGGGAACACAGATACGCAGTATTTT
TRBV5-1	-	-	TRBJ2-7	CASSLGSGGIYEQYF	TGCGCCAGCAGCTTGGGATCAGGGGGGATCTACGAGCAGTACTTC
TRBV6-4	-	-	TRBJ2-5	CASSAGVQETQYF	TGTGCCAGCAGTGCGGGGGTACAAGAGACCCAGTACTTC
TRBV18	-	-	TRBJ1-1	CASSPTAYGPEAFF	TGTGCCAGCTCACCCACCGCTTATGGGCCTGAAGCTTTCTTT
TRBV30	-	-	TRBJ2-5	CAWSASTGVRTAIKETQYF	TGTGCCTGGAGTGCCTCGACAGGTGTCCGGACAGCCATAAAAGAGACCCAGTACTTC
TRBV7-9	-	-	TRBJ1-5	CASSLGSQPQHF	TGTGCCAGCAGCTTAGGCAGTCAGCCCCAGCATTTT
TRBV7-9	-	-	TRBJ1-6	CSSSSLLLGGNSPLHF	TGTTCCAGCAGCTCTCTCCTTTTAGGCGGTAATTCACCCCTCCACTTT
TRBV10-2	TRBD2	-	TRBJ2-3	CASSGSGGSTDTQYF	TGCGCCAGCAGTGGTTCGGGGGGGTCCACAGATACGCAGTATTTT
TRBV5-5	-	-	TRBJ2-7	CASSLETGSSYEQYF	TGTGCCAGCAGCCTCGAAACAGGGAGCTCCTACGAGCAGTACTTC
TRBV19	TRBD1	-	TRBJ2-3	CASRDRGTDTQYF	TGTGCCAGCCGGGACAGGGGAACAGATACGCAGTATTTT
TRBV27	-	few	TRBJ2-7	CASAGSSYEQYF	TGTGCCAGCGCCGGGAGTTCCTACGAGCAGTACTTC
TRBV9	-	-	TRBJ2-7	CASSVNSPGEQYF	TGTGCCAGCAGCGTAAACTCTCCGGGCGAGCAGTACTTC
TRBV11-3	TRBD2	-	TRBJ2-3	CASSKSGGYTDTQYF	TGTGCCAGCAGCAAAAGCGGGGGGTACACAGATACGCAGTATTTT
TRBV23-1	TRBD1	once	TRBJ2-1	CARSGQGSGNEQFF	TGCGCCAGATCCGGACAGGGCTCGGGGAATGAGCAGTTCTTC
TRBV2	TRBD1	-	TRBJ2-2	CASSDPGQGAYTGELFF	TGTGCCAGCAGTGACCCGGGGCAGGGGGCGTACACCGGGGAGCTGTTTTTT